This T cell receptor beta chain was sequenced for a study of blood T cells in healthy people across ages. Points from the study as a whole: Estimated diversity, derived from one million T cells, was regarded as an underestimate.

Then a second PCR, running about 7 to 11 cycles, was carried out with a sample-barcoded 5' primer and a J-beta primer mix. From each sample, at least 2.5 million paired-end reads containing CDR3 were obtained. TCRdb called the 5' RACE reads again in MiXCR, with one record for every CDR3 protein. The sample lists 700,000 to 950,000 distinct CDR3 sequences, roughly 43% occurring once. The CDR3 is 13 residues long. CDR1 and CDR2 from the germline V gene are MNHEY and SVGAGI. Trimming at V came to 8 bases and at J to 2 bases, leaving 4 bases not matched to a gene. For this clonotype: Its matching antigen is unknown.

This receptor was taken from a woman aged 55-75 years in good health. The rearrangement uses TRBV6-5 and TRBJ2-5; 8 nucleotides match TRBD2. Input material: blood. CDR3 coding DNA: TGTGCCAGCCGGGCGGGGGGTCAAGAGACCCAGTACTTC. This codes for CASRAGGQETQYF.